The 16 T cell receptor beta chains reported below all come from one sample, sequenced in a study of cytomegalovirus exposure and HLA in healthy donors. Use of 60 Vbeta and 13 Jbeta primers characterized the PCR. Sequencing used immunoSEQ multiplex PCR; TCRdb keeps in-frame clones, though not all of them. The table has approximately 240,000 clones, around nine tenths seen once. Sequencing was done on a sample of PBMCs. Source of these receptors: a woman between 18 and 29 years old in good health and CMV-seronegative.

The chain is built from TRBV27 and TRBJ2-3; D ambiguous. The CDR3 consists of 15 residues. The V gene lost 5 bases and the J gene lost 1 base, with 13 bases spanning the gap. CDR1 is MNHEY and CDR2 is SMNVEV in the germline V gene (reference sequence). CDR3 in DNA: TGTGCCAGCAGTAGTAGAGATTCGGGCACAGATACGCAGTATTTT. This encodes CASSSRDSGTDTQYF.

The gene calls are TRBV6-1 and TRBJ1-4, with D hard to call. The CDR3 length is 14 residues. Per germline, CDR1 MNHNS and CDR2 SASEGT. CDR3 DNA sequence: TGTGCGGCCGAAGGGAGGAACCCGGGAGAAAAACTGTTTTTT. Translating gives CAAEGRNPGEKLFF.

The V gene is TRBV2, the J gene TRBJ2-5; TRBD1 aligns across 9 bases. Germline lookup yields CDR1 SNHLY and CDR2 FYNNEI. This CDR3 contains 15 residues. The ends lost 6 bases at V and 2 bases at J; junction bases unmatched: 7. The CDR3 bases are TGTGCCAGCAGCTTACAGGGGGCCGGACAAGAGACCCAGTACTTC. Translation: CASSLQGAGQETQYF.

CDR3 protein: CASRYRESGELFF. CDR3 DNA: TGTGCCAGCAGATACAGGGAGTCCGGGGAGCTGTTTTTT. The chain employs TRBV2 and TRBJ2-2; tentative D call: TRBD1 (6 bases). Trimming pared 6 bases from V and 6 bases from J, leaving 11 bases between. The CDR3 runs to 13 residues. Germline values: CDR1 SNHLY, CDR2 FYNNEI. The complete variable domain, with remaining parts taken from reference TRBV2 and TRBJ2-2, reads EPEVTQTPSHQVTQMGQEVILRCVPISNHLYFYWYRQILGQKVEFLVSFYNNEISEKSEIFDDQFSVERPDGSNFTLKIRSTKLEDSAMYFCASRYRESGELFFGEGSRLTVL.

The CDR3 region has the DNA TGTGCCAGCAGCTCGCTAGCGGGGGTGGCGACAGATACGCAGTATTTT. The encoded protein is CASSSLAGVATDTQYF. The rearrangement links TRBV11-2 to TRBJ2-3; TRBD2 matches at 10 bases. This CDR3 region has 16 residues. Unmatched junction bases numbered 7, after V lost 4 bases and J lost 3 bases. The germline gives CDR1 SGHAT, CDR2 FQNNGV.

This chain links TRBV5-6 with TRBJ2-3; 10 nucleotides align to TRBD2. CDR1 and CDR2 from the germline V gene are SGHDT and YYEEEE. The CDR3 spans 17 residues. Trimming cost V 0 bases and J 4 bases; bases outside gene matches: 8. CDR3 in amino acids: CASSLEALAGASDTQYF. DNA for the CDR3: TGTGCCAGCAGCTTGGAGGCGCTAGCGGGAGCTTCAGATACGCAGTATTTT.

This clone has only a few counts. This CDR3 reads CASSRREVTDTQYF. For the CDR3, the DNA is TGTGCCAGCAGCCGGCGGGAGGTCACAGATACGCAGTATTTT. This chain joins TRBV9 and TRBJ2-3; 8 bases are shared with TRBD2. This CDR3 is built from 14 residues. After removal of 4 bases from V and 2 bases from J, the junction contained 3 bases not matched to a gene. The germline gives CDR1 SGDLS, CDR2 YYNGEE.

This clone came up a few times. J is TRBJ2-2 and V is TRBV9; 9 nucleotides align to TRBD2. CDR3 length: 16 residues. Trimming took 4 bases from V and 2 from J; bases not matched to a gene: 6. Germline V gene data show CDR1 as SGDLS and CDR2 as YYNGEE. The CDR3 nucleotides read TGTGCCAGCAGCAAGACTAGCGGACCTAACACCGGGGAGCTGTTTTTT. Amino acid sequence: CASSKTSGPNTGELFF.

The CDR3 nucleotides read TGTGCCAGCAGCCAGGACAGGGTCTCTGGAAACACCATATATTTT. This sequence encodes CASSQDRVSGNTIYF. V gene TRBV7-8 combines with J gene TRBJ1-3, with TRBD1 matching 8 bases. Germline V gives CDR1 SGHVS, CDR2 FQNEAQ. The CDR3 length is 15 residues. V trimming: 5 bases; J trimming: 0 bases; junction bases outside the gene matches: 3.

The chain links TRBV7-8 to TRBJ2-1; D is unclear. The CDR3 sequence is 14 residues long. V was trimmed by 6 bases and J by 12 bases, leaving 21 bases between them. CDR1 SGHVS and CDR2 FQNEAQ come from the germline V gene. The CDR3 here is CASSPQPSNRGQFF. CDR3 nucleotide sequence: TGTGCCAGCAGTCCCCAGCCGAGTAACCGAGGGCAGTTCTTC.

J is TRBJ2-7 and V is TRBV27; weak D call: TRBD1 (6 bases). The V end lost 5 bases, the J end lost 1 base, and 18 bases lay between the germline ends. The germline V gene encodes CDR1 MNHEY and CDR2 SMNVEV (reference sequence). The CDR3 is made up of 16 amino acids. CDR3 DNA: TGTGCCAGCAGTCCCCTGGGGGCACCGGATTCCTACGAGCAGTACTTC. This sequence encodes CASSPLGAPDSYEQYF.

The rearrangement joins TRBV18 to TRBJ1-5; the D gene is possibly TRBD1 (5 bases). Germline loops: CDR1 KGHSH, CDR2 LQKENI. V lost 6 bases and J 0 bases, leaving 12 bases between the germline ends. The CDR3 is made up of 15 amino acids. The CDR3 protein is CASSTGDSSNQPQHF. The CDR3 DNA follows: TGTGCCAGCTCGACCGGGGACTCTAGCAATCAGCCCCAGCATTTT.

The rearrangement links TRBV9 to TRBJ1-1; no reliable D call. The ends were cut back, 0 bases at V and 3 bases at J, with 6 bases in the middle. Germline V lookup: CDR1 SGDLS, CDR2 YYNGEE. CDR3 length equals 13 residues. The CDR3 is CASSVGGYTEAFF. As DNA, the CDR3 is TGTGCCAGCAGCGTAGGCGGTTACACTGAAGCTTTCTTT.

This clone was observed a few times. The V call is TRBV5-5, the J call TRBJ1-2, with D perhaps matching TRBD1 (6 bases). The CDR3 is made up of 16 amino acids. V lost 4 bases, J lost 4 bases, and 20 bases lay in between. Looked up from germline, CDR1 is SGHKS and CDR2 is YYEKEE (reference sequence). The CDR3 spells CASSLLGQIRGYGYTF. In DNA, the CDR3 is TGTGCCAGCAGCCTACTAGGACAGATCCGGGGCTATGGCTACACCTTC.

The J gene is TRBJ2-5, the V gene TRBV2; 8 bases agree with TRBD2. With V trimmed by 7 bases and J by 1 base, 5 bases remained unmatched. The germline gives CDR1 SNHLY, CDR2 FYNNEI. The CDR3 is 14 amino acids. CDR3 residues: CASTRLATQETQYF. The CDR3 DNA reads as TGTGCCAGCACCCGACTAGCGACCCAAGAGACCCAGTACTTC.

This clone was detected a few times. V is TRBV13 and J is TRBJ2-5; no clear D. This CDR3 has 12 amino acids. V dropped 3 bases and J dropped 5 bases, with 7 bases sitting between them. Germline V gene data show CDR1 as PRHDT and CDR2 as FYEKMQ (reference sequence). Here the CDR3 reads CASSFSSETQYF. CDR3 DNA sequence: TGTGCCAGCAGCTTTTCGTCCGAGACCCAGTACTTC.